The clone carrying this T cell receptor beta chain was counted between two and nine times. TCRdb analysed the RT-PCR reads with MiXCR anew, one entry per CDR3 protein. The sample contains 500,000 or so distinct CDR3 sequences, 16% of which appear only once. The junction had 5 bases not matched to a gene; V was cut back by 8 bases and J by 4 bases. This CDR3 contains 13 residues. This sample is part of a study of response to subunit inactivated influenza vaccine. The clonotype comes from a man between 50 and 75 years old who received an inactivated influenza vaccine. The chain carries TRBV12-3 or TRBV12-4 and TRBJ2-3; TRBD1 matches at 8 bases. The sequencing used CD4+ T cells sorted from PBMCs, collected about 23 months after vaccination. CDR3 DNA: TGTGCCAGCCTGCAGGGGGCTGCAGATACGCAGTATTTT. Protein sequence: CASLQGAADTQYF.